The text below deals with one T cell receptor beta chain. The data were taken from a study of blood T cell repertoires in COVID-19. About the research overall: Acute and convalescent COVID-19 specimens originated in the United States, Italy and Spain. PBMCs, B-cell-depleted T cells, or T cells provided the cDNA or gDNA that made up the material.

The data were produced by immunoSEQ multiplex PCR, yet TCRdb's version contains in-frame clones alone and is incomplete. This table has 85,000 to 130,000 clones, about 80% appearing once. This receptor was taken from a woman of 80 years or more with active or convalescent COVID-19. Specimen: peripheral blood.

The CDR3 protein is CASSQERQVGAKNIQYF. CDR3 sequence (DNA): TGTGCCAGCAGCCAAGAAAGACAGGTCGGTGCCAAAAACATTCAGTACTTC. This chain links TRBV3-1 (or the pseudogene TRBV3-2) with TRBJ2-4, with D perhaps matching TRBD1 (6 bases). Germline CDR1 is LGHDT and CDR2 is YNNKEL (reference sequence). V lost 0 bases and J 1 base, leaving 13 bases between the germline ends. The CDR3 consists of 17 residues.